There are a few counts of the clone carrying this T cell receptor (beta chain). The antigen remains undetermined. This specimen comes from a study of blood T cells in healthy people across ages. General study results and limits: The study could not conclusively compare naive and antigen-experienced cells, given its unsorted PBMCs.

The CDR3 runs to 15 residues. V lost 6 bases and J lost 4; bases outside the gene matches: 10. Germline values: CDR1 LGHDT, CDR2 YNNKEL (reference sequence). The authors ran a second PCR of about 6 to 11 cycles using a sample-barcoded 5' primer and a J-beta primer mix. Each cDNA was tagged by a template-switch adaptor containing 12 random nucleotides. TCRdb passed the 5' RACE reads through MiXCR, listing each CDR3 protein once. There are 600,000 to 1,000,000 distinct CDR3 sequences in the sample; approximately 25% occur only once, and under 4.5% lies in the top ten. These same data were also listed under a study on T cells of mothers and their children. Per that study: Each child gave about 3 million TCR beta CDR3 reads (each mother, over 10 million).

This receptor was identified in a boy aged 5-17 years in good health. Source material: blood. The chain carries TRBV3-1 and TRBJ1-2; 8 bases align to TRBD1. DNA of the CDR3: TGTGCCAGCAGTCGACGGGACAGGAGCCTCTATGGCTACACCTTC. Translating gives CASSRRDRSLYGYTF.